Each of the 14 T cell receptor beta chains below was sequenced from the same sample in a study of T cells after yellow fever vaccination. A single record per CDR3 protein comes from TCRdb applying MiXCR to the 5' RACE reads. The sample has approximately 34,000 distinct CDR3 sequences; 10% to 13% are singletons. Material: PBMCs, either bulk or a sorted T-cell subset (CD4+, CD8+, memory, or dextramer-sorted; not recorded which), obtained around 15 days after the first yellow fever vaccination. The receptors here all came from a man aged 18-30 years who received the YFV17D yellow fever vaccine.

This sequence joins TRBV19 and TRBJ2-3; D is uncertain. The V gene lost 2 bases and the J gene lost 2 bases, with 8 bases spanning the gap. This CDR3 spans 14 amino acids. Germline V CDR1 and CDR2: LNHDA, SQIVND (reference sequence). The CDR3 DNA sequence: TGTGCCAGTAGTATACGGTCGACCACAGATACGCAGTATTTT. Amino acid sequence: CASSIRSTTDTQYF.

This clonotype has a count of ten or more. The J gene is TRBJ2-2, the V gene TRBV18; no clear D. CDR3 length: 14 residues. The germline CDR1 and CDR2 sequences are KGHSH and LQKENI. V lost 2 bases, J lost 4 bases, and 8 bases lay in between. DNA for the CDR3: TGTGCCAGCTCACCATCTAGTGGCACCGGGGAGCTGTTTTTT. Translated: CASSPSSGTGELFF.

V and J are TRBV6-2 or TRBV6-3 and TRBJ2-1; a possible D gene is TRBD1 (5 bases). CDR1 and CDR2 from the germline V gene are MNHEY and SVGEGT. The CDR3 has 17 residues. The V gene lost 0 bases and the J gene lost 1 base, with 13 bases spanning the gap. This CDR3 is CASSYSIGAASYNEQFF. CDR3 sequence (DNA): TGTGCCAGCAGTTACTCGATTGGGGCAGCATCCTACAATGAGCAGTTCTTC.

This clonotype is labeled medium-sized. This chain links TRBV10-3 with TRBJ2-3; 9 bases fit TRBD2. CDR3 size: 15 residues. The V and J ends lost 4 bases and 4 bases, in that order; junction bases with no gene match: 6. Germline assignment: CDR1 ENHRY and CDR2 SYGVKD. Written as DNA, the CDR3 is TGTGCCATCAGTGGTACTAGCGGGTCTCCAGATACGCAGTATTTT. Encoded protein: CAISGTSGSPDTQYF.

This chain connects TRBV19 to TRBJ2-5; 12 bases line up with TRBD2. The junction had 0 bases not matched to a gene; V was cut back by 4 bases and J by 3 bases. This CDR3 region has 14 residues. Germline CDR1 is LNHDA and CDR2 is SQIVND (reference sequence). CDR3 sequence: CASSRLAGEETQYF. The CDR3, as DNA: TGTGCCAGTAGTAGACTAGCGGGGGAAGAGACCCAGTACTTC.

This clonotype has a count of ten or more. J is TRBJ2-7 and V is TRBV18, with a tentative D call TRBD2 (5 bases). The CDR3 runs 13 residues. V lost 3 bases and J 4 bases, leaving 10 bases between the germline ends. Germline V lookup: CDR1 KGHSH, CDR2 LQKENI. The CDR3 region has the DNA TGTGCCAGCTCACCCTCCGGAGGTTACGAGCAGTACGTC. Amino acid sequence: CASSPSGGYEQYV.

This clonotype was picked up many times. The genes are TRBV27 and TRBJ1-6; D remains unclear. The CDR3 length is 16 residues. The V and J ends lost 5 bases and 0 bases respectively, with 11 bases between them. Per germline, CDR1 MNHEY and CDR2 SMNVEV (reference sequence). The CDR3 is CASSILSSSYNSPLHF. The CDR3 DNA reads TGTGCCAGCAGTATCTTATCAAGCTCCTATAATTCACCCCTCCACTTT.

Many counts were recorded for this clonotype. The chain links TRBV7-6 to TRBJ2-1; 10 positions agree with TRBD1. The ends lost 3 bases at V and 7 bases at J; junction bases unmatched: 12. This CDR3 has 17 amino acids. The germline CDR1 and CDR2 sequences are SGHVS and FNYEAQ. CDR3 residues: CASSFYAGTGAGNEQFF. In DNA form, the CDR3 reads TGTGCCAGCAGCTTCTATGCCGGGACAGGGGCAGGGAATGAGCAGTTCTTC.

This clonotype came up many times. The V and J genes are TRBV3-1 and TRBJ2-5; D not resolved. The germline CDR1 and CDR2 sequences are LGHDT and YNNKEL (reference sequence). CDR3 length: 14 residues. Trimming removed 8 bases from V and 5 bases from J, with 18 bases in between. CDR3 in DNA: TGTGCCAGCTTGCCGGGCCTCCATTCCGAGACCCAGTACTTC. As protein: CASLPGLHSETQYF.

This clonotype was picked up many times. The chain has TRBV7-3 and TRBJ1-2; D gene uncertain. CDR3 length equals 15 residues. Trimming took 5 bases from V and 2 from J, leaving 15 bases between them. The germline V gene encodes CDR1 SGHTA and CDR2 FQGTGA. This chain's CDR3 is CASSPAGGPNYGYTF. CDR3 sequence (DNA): TGTGCCAGCAGCCCAGCGGGCGGACCCAACTATGGCTACACCTTC.

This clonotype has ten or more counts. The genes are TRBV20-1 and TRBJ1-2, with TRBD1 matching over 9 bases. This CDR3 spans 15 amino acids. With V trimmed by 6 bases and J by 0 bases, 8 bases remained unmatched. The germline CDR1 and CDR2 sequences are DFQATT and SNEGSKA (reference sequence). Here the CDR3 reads CSAPTGGSANYGYTF. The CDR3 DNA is TGCAGTGCCCCCACAGGGGGCTCAGCTAACTATGGCTACACCTTC.

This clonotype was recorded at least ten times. The CDR3: CASSLEIGTTPTDTQYF. Written as DNA, the CDR3 is TGCGCCAGCAGCTTGGAGATTGGGACCACACCGACAGATACGCAGTATTTT. The chain carries TRBV5-1 and TRBJ2-3; D tentatively reads TRBD1 or TRBD2 (5 bases each). This CDR3 has 17 residues. CDR1 and CDR2 from the germline V gene are SGHRS and YFSETQ. Trimming took off 0 bases at V and 3 bases at J, with 17 bases between the two ends.

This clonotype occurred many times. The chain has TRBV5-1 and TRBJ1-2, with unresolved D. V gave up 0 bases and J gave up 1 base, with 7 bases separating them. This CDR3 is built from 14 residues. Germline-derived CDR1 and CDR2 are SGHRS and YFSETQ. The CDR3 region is CASSLDGNNYGYTF. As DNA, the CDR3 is TGCGCCAGCAGCTTGGATGGAAATAACTATGGCTACACCTTC.

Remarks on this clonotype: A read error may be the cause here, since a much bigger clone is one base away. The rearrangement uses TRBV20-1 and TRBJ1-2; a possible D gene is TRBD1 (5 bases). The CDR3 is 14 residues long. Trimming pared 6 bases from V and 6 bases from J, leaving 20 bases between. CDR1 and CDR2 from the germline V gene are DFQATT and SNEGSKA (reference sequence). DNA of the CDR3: TGCAGTGCCTTCCGAAGGGAGGGGAGCGATGGCTACACCTTC. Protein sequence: CSAFRREGSDGYTF.